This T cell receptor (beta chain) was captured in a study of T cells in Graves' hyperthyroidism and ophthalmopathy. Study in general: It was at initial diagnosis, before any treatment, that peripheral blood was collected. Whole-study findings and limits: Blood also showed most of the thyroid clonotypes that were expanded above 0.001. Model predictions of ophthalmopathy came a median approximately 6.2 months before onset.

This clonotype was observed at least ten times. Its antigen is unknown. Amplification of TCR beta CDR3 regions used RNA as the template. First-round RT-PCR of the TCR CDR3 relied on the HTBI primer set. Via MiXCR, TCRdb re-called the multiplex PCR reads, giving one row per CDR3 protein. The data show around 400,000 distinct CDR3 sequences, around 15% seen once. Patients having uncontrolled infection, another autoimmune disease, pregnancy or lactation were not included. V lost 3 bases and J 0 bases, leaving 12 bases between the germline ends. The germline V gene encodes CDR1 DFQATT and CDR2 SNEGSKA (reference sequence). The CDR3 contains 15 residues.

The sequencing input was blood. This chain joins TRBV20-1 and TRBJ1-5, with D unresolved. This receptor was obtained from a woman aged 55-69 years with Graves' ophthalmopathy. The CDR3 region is CSASAGALSNQPQHF. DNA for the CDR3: TGCAGTGCTAGCGCCGGAGCCCTTAGCAATCAGCCCCAGCATTTT.